The 11 T cell receptor beta chains reported below all come from one sample, sequenced in a study of human T cells and chemical hapten exposure. Via MiXCR, TCRdb re-called the RACE reads, giving one row per CDR3 protein. The sample lists about 73,000 distinct CDR3 sequences, over 6.5% occurring once. Indicated time point: patch test 2, 6 weeks after DPC sensitization. Treatment reported: therapeutic diphenylcyclopropenone sensitization with weekly scalp DPC. The sample was whole blood, taken in connection with sensitization to the hapten diphenylcyclopropenone (DPC). These receptors came from a woman aged 45-59 years with alopecia areata. Some clones in this sample may be carry-over from other donors' samples.

This clonotype has more than one count but fewer than ten. This chain joins TRBV10-2 and TRBJ1-1; TRBD1 matches at 7 bases. The germline V gene encodes CDR1 WSHSY and CDR2 SAAADI. The ends lost 7 bases at V and 1 base at J; junction bases unmatched: 3. The CDR3 consists of 13 residues. The CDR3, as DNA: TGCGCCAGCAACGACAGGGCGAACACTGAAGCTTTCTTT. Residues: CASNDRANTEAFF.

This clonotype was observed a handful of times. The J gene is TRBJ2-7, the V gene TRBV7-2; 8 bases fit TRBD1. The germline gives CDR1 SGHTA, CDR2 FQGNSA. V gave up 6 bases and J gave up 2 bases; unmatched junction bases: 6. This CDR3 region has 14 residues. DNA of the CDR3: TGTGCCAGCAGTTCCGGGACAGGTCCCTACGAGCAGTACTTC. Translation gives CASSSGTGPYEQYF.

The chain carries TRBV6-2 or TRBV6-3 and TRBJ2-5; TRBD2 is a possible D gene (6 bases). The germline gives CDR1 MNHEY, CDR2 SVGEGT. CDR3 length: 11 amino acids. V was trimmed by 7 bases and J by 5 bases, leaving 8 bases between them. The CDR3 loop is CASTGAETQYF. The CDR3 DNA reads TGTGCCAGCACGGGAGCGGAGACCCAGTACTTC.

The chain recombines TRBV4-1 with TRBJ2-3; D is unresolved. The CDR3 is 14 amino acids. The V end was cut by 2 bases, the J end by 7 bases, with 13 bases between. Germline CDR1 is MGHRA and CDR2 is YSYEKL. This chain's CDR3 is CASSQLPGRHTQYF. CDR3 bases: TGCGCCAGCAGCCAATTGCCTGGCAGACATACGCAGTATTTT.

There are many counts of this clonotype. The chain couples TRBV19 to TRBJ1-5; 10 nucleotides align to TRBD1. Germline values: CDR1 LNHDA, CDR2 SQIVND (reference sequence). The CDR3 totals 15 residues. V was clipped by 7 bases and J by 2 bases; unmatched bases: 5. The CDR3 nucleotides are TGTGCCAGTAACGAGGGACAGGGGCGCAATCAGCCCCAGCATTTT. Protein product: CASNEGQGRNQPQHF. Drawing the rest from reference TRBV19 and TRBJ1-5, the complete variable domain is DGGITQSPKYLFRKEGQNVTLSCEQNLNHDAMYWYRQDPGQGLRLIYYSQIVNDFQKGDIAEGYSVSREKKESFPLTVTSAQKNPTAFYLCASNEGQGRNQPQHFGDGTRLSIL.

The gene calls are TRBV29-1 and TRBJ2-7, with D possibly matching TRBD1 (6 bases). The V end lost 6 bases, the J end lost 6 bases, and 12 bases lay between the germline ends. CDR1 and CDR2 (germline): SQVTM, ANQGSEA. This CDR3 is built from 11 residues. CDR3 protein: CSVDSPGEQYF. The CDR3 DNA reads as TGCAGCGTGGACAGTCCGGGCGAGCAGTACTTC.

This clonotype was picked up many times. The rearrangement uses TRBV4-3 and TRBJ1-5, with D perhaps matching TRBD1 (5 bases). V lost 1 base and J 1 base, leaving 5 bases between the germline ends. The CDR3 length is 14 residues. Germline lookup yields CDR1 LGHNA and CDR2 YSLEER. The CDR3 region is CASSQGQSNQPQHF. As DNA, the CDR3 is TGCGCCAGCAGCCAAGGACAGAGCAATCAGCCCCAGCATTTT.

This clonotype was recorded a few times. This chain uses TRBV12-3 or TRBV12-4 with TRBJ2-3; possible D gene TRBD2, 5 bases. Trimming left V 4 bases short and J 3 bases short, with 26 bases between. This CDR3 region has 19 residues. CDR3 in amino acids: CASSSSRVRAGRETDTQYF. The CDR3 DNA reads TGTGCCAGCAGTTCATCGAGGGTACGCGCCGGGCGTGAGACAGATACGCAGTATTTT.

This clonotype showed up just a few times. The chain employs TRBV20-1 and TRBJ2-5, with TRBD2 identical over 7 bases. CDR3 length: 15 residues. The germline gives CDR1 DFQATT, CDR2 SNEGSKA (reference sequence). J was trimmed by 2 bases and V by 3 bases; bases with no gene match: 9. The DNA of the CDR3 is TGCAGTGCTAGTCAGGCTAGCGGAGCTCAAGAGACCCAGTACTTC. Amino acid sequence: CSASQASGAQETQYF.

The chain combines TRBV10-3 with TRBJ2-7, with D unclear. V lost 3 bases, J lost 4 bases, and 16 bases lay in between. Germline V lookup: CDR1 ENHRY, CDR2 SYGVKD. CDR3 length: 15 amino acids. CDR3 loop: CAISDEANPQYEQYF. Here the CDR3 DNA reads TGTGCCATCAGTGATGAGGCCAACCCACAGTACGAGCAGTACTTC.

This clonotype came up many times. V and J are TRBV6-4 and TRBJ2-7; 10 bases line up with TRBD2. Germline V gene lookup returns CDR1 MRHNA and CDR2 SNTAGT. The CDR3 spans 19 residues. V lost 4 bases and J lost 1; bases outside the gene matches: 16. The CDR3 DNA sequence: TGTGCCAGCAGTGCCATGGGACAAGTAGCGGGAGGAAGTTCCTACGAGCAGTACTTC. Translation gives CASSAMGQVAGGSSYEQYF.